This T cell receptor beta chain was captured in a study of T-cell reconstitution after alpha-beta-depleted transplantation in children. TCRbeta library preparation incorporated unique molecular identifiers. A single record per CDR3 protein comes from TCRdb applying MiXCR to the PCR reads. The table includes around 500,000 distinct CDR3 sequences, 12% detected once. This clonotype was picked up many times. Deletions cut 6 bases from V and 0 bases from J, with 6 bases between. CDR3 length: 13 amino acids. CDR1 is MNHEY, CDR2 SMNVEV, per germline (reference sequence). The receptor was isolated from a human donor who donated a stem cell graft to a child with combined immunodeficiency. Sample: PBMCs from the stem cell graft donor, taken from the stem cell graft. The rearrangement joins TRBV27 to TRBJ1-5; D ambiguous. The CDR3 nucleotides read TGTGCCAGCAGGCGCAGTAGCAATCAGCCCCAGCATTTT. Protein sequence: CASRRSSNQPQHF.